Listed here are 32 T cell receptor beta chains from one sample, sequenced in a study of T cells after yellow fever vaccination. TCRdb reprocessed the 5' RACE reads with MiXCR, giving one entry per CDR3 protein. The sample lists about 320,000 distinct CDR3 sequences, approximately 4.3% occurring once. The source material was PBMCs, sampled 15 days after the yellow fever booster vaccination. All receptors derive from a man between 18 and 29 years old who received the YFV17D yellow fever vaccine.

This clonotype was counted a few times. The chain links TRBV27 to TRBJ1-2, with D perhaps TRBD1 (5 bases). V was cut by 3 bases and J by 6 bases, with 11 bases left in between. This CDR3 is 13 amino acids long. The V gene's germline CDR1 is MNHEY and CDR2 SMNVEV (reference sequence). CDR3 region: CASSFNRMDGYTF. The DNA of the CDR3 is TGTGCCAGCAGTTTCAACAGGATGGATGGCTACACCTTC.

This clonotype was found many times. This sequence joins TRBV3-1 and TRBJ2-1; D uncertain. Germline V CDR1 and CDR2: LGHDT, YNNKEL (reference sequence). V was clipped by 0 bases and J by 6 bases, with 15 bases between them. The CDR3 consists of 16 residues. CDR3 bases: TGTGCCAGCAGCCAAGATCTAGGGTGGCCCCGCAATGAGCAGTTCTTC. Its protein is CASSQDLGWPRNEQFF.

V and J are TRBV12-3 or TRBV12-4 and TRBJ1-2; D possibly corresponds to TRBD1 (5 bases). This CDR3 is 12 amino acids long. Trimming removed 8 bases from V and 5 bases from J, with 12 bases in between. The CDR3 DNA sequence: TGTGCCAGCCGGGTCGCAGGGTATGGCTACACCTTC. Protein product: CASRVAGYGYTF.

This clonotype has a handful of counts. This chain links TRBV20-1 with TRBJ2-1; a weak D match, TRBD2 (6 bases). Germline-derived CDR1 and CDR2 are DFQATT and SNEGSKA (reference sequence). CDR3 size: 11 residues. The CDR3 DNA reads TGCAGAGCAACGGGGGAGCATGAGCAGTTCTTC. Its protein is CRATGEHEQFF.

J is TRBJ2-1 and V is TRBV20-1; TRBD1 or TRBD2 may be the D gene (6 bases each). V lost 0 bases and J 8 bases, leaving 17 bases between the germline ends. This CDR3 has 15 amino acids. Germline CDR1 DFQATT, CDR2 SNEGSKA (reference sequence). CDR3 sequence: CSAREPRGPGDEQFF. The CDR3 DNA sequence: TGCAGTGCTAGAGAGCCTCGGGGGCCTGGGGATGAGCAGTTCTTC.

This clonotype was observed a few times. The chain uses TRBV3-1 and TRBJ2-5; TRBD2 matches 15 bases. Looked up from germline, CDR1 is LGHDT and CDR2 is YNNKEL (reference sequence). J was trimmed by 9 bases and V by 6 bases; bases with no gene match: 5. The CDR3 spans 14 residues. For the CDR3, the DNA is TGTGCCAGCAGGGGGACTAGCGGGGGGTCCTCCCAGTACTTC. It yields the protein CASRGTSGGSSQYF.

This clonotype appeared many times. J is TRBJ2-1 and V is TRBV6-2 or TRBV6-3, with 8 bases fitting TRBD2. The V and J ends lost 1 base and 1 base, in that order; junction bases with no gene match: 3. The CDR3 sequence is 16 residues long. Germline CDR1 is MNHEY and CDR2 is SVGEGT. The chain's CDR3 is CASSYWRGVSYNEQFF. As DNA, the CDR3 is TGTGCCAGCAGTTACTGGCGGGGGGTGTCCTACAATGAGCAGTTCTTC.

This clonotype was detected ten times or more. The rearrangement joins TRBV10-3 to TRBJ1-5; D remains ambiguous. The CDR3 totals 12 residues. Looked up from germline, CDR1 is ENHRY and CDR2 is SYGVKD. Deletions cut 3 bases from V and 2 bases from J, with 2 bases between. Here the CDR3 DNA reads TGTGCCATCAGTGACGGCAATCAGCCCCAGCATTTT. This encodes CAISDGNQPQHF.

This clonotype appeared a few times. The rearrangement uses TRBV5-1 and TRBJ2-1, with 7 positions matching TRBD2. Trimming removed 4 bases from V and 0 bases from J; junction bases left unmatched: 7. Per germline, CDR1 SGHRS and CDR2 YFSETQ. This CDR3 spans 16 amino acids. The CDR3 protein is CASSPEGGSSYNEQFF. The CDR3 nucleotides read TGCGCCAGCAGCCCCGAGGGAGGGAGCTCCTACAATGAGCAGTTCTTC.

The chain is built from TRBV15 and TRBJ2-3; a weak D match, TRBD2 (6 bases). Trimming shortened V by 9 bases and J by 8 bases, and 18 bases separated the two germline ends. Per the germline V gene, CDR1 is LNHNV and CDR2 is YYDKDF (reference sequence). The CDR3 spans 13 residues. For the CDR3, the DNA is TGTGCCACTATGACTAGTGCCGGGAGTACGCAGTATTTT. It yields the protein CATMTSAGSTQYF.

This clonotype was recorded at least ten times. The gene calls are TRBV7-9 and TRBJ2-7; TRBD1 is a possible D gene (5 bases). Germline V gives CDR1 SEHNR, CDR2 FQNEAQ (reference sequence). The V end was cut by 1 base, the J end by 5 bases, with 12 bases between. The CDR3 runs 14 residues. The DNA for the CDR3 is TGTGCCAGCAGCTTAGGGTCAGGGCGGAACGAGCAGTACTTC. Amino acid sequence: CASSLGSGRNEQYF. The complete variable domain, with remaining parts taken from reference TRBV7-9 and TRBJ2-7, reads DTGVSQNPRHKITKRGQNVTFRCDPISEHNRLYWYRQTLGQGPEFLTYFQNEAQLEKSRLLSDRFSAERPKGSFSTLEIQRTEQGDSAMYLCASSLGSGRNEQYFGPGTRLTVT.

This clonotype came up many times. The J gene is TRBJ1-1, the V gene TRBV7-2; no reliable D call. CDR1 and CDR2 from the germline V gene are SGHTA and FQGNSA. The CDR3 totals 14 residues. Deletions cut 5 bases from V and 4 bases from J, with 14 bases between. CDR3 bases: TGTGCCAGCAGCCCGTATCGGGAGGCCACTGAAGCTTTCTTT. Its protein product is CASSPYREATEAFF.

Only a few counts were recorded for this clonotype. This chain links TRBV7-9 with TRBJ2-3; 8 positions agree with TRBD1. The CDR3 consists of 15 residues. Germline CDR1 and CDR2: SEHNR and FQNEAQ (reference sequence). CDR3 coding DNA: TGTGCTCACACGAGGACAGGGTCAATCACAGATACGCAGTATTTT. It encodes CAHTRTGSITDTQYF.

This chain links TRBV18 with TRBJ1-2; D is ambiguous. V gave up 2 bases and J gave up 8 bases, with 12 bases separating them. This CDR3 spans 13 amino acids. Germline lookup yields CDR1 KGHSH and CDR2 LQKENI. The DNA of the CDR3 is TGTGCCAGCTCACCAGAGGTCCATCGGGGCTACACCTTC. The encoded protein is CASSPEVHRGYTF.

CDR3 nucleotide sequence: TGTGCCTGGAATGCGAGGCCGAACACCGGGGAGCTGTTTTTT. Translated: CAWNARPNTGELFF. This sequence joins TRBV30 and TRBJ2-2; D is unresolved. This CDR3 comprises 14 residues. The V end lost 4 bases, the J end lost 0 bases, and 9 bases lay between the germline ends. Looked up from germline, CDR1 is GTSNPN and CDR2 is SVGIG (reference sequence). Full variable domain (rest looked up from reference TRBV30 and TRBJ2-2): SQTIHQWPATLVQPVGSPLSLECTVEGTSNPNLYWYRQAAGRGLQLLFYSVGIGQISSEVPQNLSASRPQDRQFILSSKKLLLSDSGFYLCAWNARPNTGELFFGEGSRLTVL.

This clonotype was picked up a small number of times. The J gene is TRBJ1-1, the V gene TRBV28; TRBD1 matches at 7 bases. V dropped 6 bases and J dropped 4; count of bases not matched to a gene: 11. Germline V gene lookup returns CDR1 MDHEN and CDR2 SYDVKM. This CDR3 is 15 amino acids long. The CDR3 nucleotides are TGTGCCAGCAGATTTTTGACAGGGTCCGGCACTGAAGCTTTCTTT. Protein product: CASRFLTGSGTEAFF. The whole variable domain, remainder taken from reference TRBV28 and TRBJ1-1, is DVKVTQSSRYLVKRTGEKVFLECVQDMDHENMFWYRQDPGLGLRLIYFSYDVKMKEKGDIPEGYSVSREKKERFSLILESASTNQTSMYLCASRFLTGSGTEAFFGQGTRLTVV.

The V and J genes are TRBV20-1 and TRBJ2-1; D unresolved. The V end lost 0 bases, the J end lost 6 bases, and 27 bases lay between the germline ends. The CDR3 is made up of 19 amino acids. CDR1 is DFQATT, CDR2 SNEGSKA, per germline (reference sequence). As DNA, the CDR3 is TGCAGTGCTAGAGAAAGAAATAGTCTGGCCAAGTCATGGATCAATGAGCAGTTCTTC. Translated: CSARERNSLAKSWINEQFF.

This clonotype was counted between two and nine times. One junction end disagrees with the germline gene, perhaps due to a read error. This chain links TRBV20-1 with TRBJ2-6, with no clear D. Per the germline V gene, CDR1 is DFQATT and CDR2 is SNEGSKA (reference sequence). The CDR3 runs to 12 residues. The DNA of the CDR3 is TGTTCCCCGGGCTCTGGGGCCAACGTCCTGACTTTC. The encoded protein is CSPGSGANVLTF.

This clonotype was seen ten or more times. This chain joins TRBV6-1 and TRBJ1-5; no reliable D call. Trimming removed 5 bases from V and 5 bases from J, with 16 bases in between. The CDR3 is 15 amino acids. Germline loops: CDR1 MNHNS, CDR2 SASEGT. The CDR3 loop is CASSPRRVPDQPQHF. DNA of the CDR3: TGTGCCAGCAGTCCCCGGAGGGTCCCCGATCAGCCCCAGCATTTT.

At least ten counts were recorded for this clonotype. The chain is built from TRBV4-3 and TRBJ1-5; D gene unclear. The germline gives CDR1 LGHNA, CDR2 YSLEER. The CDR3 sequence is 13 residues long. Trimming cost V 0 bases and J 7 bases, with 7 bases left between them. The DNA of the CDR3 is TGCGCCAGCAGCCAAGATGTGGGGCAGCCCCAGCATTTT. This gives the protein CASSQDVGQPQHF.

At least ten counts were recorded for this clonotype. The CDR3 sequence is CASSYSSSGLNSPLHF. CDR3 nucleotide sequence: TGTGCCAGCAGTTACTCCTCTTCTGGCTTAAATTCACCCCTCCACTTT. The chain links TRBV6-5 to TRBJ1-6, with D unclear. This CDR3 region has 16 residues. CDR1 and CDR2 from the germline V gene are MNHEY and SVGAGI. The germline V and J ends were trimmed by 0 bases and 7 bases, with 13 bases remaining between them.

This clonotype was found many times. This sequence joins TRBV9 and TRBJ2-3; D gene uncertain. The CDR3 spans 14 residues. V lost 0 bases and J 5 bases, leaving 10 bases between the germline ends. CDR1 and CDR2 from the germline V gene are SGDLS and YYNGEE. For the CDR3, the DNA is TGTGCCAGCAGCGTAGGGCGCGCCGTAGATACGCAGTATTTT. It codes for CASSVGRAVDTQYF.

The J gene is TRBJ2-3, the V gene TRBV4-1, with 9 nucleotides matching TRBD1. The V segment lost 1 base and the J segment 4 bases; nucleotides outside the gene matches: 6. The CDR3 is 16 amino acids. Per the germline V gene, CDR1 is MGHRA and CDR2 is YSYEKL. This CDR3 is CASSQARDRAPDTQYF. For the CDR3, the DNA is TGCGCCAGCAGCCAAGCACGGGACAGGGCCCCAGATACGCAGTATTTT.

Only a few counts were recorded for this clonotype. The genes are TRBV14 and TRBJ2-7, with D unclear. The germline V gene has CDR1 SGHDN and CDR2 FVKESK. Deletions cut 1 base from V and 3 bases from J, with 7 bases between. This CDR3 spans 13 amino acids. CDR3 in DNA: TGTGCCAGCAGCCAAGGACTTTTCTACGAGCAGTACTTC. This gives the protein CASSQGLFYEQYF.

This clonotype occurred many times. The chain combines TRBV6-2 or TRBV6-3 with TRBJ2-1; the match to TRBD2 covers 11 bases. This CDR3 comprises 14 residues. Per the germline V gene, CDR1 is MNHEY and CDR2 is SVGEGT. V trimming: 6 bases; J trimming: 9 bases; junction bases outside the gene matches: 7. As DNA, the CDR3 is TGTGCCAGCAGCTACCCGCTAGCGGGGGGTGAGCAGTTCTTC. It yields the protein CASSYPLAGGEQFF.

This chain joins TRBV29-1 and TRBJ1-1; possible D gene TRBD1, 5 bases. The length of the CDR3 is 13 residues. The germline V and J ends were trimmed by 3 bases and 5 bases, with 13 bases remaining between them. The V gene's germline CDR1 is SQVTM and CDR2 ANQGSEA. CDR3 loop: CSVEGPTGTEAFF. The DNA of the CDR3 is TGCAGCGTTGAGGGGCCGACGGGGACTGAAGCTTTCTTT.

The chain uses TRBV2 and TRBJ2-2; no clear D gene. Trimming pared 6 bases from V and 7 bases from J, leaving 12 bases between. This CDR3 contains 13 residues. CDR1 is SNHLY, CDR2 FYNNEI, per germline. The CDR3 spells CASSETSNGELFF. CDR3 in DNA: TGTGCCAGCAGCGAGACCTCGAACGGGGAGCTGTTTTTT.

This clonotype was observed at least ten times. The CDR3 DNA reads as TGCGCCAGCAGCCTGTGGGTTGTCGGGTACGAGCAGTACTTC. It is translated as CASSLWVVGYEQYF. The rearrangement links TRBV5-1 to TRBJ2-7, with D uncertain. The CDR3 runs 14 residues. In germline, CDR1 is SGHRS, CDR2 YFSETQ. With 4 bases removed from V and 4 bases from J, the gap between germline ends came to 15 bases.

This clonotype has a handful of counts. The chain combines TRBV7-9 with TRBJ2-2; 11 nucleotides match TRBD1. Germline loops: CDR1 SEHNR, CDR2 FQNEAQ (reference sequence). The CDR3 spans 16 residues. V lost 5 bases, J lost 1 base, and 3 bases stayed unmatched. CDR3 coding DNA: TGTGCCAGCAGCCCGGGACAGGGGGTGAACACCGGGGAGCTGTTTTTT. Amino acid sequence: CASSPGQGVNTGELFF.

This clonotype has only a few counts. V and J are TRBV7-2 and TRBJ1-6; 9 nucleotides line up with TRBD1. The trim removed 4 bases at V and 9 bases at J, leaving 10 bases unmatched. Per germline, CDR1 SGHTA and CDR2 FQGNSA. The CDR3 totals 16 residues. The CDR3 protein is CASSSQDRGFGSPLHF. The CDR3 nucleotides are TGTGCCAGCAGCTCCCAGGACAGGGGATTTGGTTCACCCCTCCACTTT.

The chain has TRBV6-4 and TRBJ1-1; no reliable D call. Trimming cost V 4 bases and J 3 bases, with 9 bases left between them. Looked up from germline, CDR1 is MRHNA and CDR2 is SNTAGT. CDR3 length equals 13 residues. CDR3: CASSASLYTEAFF. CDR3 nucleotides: TGTGCCAGCAGTGCGAGTTTGTACACTGAAGCTTTCTTT.

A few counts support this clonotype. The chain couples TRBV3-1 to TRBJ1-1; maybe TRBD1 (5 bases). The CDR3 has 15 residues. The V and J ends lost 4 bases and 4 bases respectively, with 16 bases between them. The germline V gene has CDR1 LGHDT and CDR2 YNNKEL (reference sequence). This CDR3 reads CASSPREAQGTEAFF. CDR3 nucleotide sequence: TGTGCCAGCAGCCCACGAGAGGCCCAGGGCACTGAAGCTTTCTTT.